This paragraph covers one TCR beta chain sequence. This entry belongs to a study of glioma-infiltrating T cells. Using RNA template, CDR3s of TCR alpha and beta were amplified with iRepertoire arm-PCR. TCRdb re-analysed the multiplex PCR reads in MiXCR, keeping a single row per CDR3 protein. The sample consists of approximately 400,000 distinct CDR3 sequences, roughly two fifths of them appearing once. Material: glioma tissue, nonneoplastic brain tissue, or PBMCs (not recorded which). The sequence came from a human donor with low-grade glioma or glioblastoma, undergoing nonglioma brain surgery, or in good health (not recorded which).

The CDR3 DNA reads as TGTGCCAGCAGCTTGAGGGGAAACCCCACAGATACGCAGTATTTT. This encodes CASSLRGNPTDTQYF. The V and J genes are TRBV7-8 and TRBJ2-3; D tentatively reads TRBD1 or TRBD2 (5 bases each). The germline V gene has CDR1 SGHVS and CDR2 FQNEAQ. This CDR3 is 15 amino acids long. Trimming took off 3 bases at V and 2 bases at J, with 12 bases between the two ends.